This paragraph covers one TCR beta chain sequence. Its antigen is unknown. The read is 3 residues too short to cover the CDR3 end, so that end is filled in from the germline J gene. Trimming removed 2 bases from V and 4 bases from J, with 11 bases in between. The CDR3 consists of 14 residues. The germline CDR1 and CDR2 sequences are SGHAT and FQNNGV. MY09/MY11 PCR detected cervical HPV DNA; dot-blot assigned genotypes. The data originate from a study of T cells in women clearing cervical HPV infection. Only in-frame clones appear in the TCRdb table, and some are missing; sequencing was by immunoSEQ multiplex PCR. Its listing shows just under 35,000 clones. Study-wide results and caveats: TRBV6-7 abundance was lower in cases than controls (about 0.099% versus 0.16%).

Sample: blood buffy coat. The TCR was taken from a woman aged 18-70 years with a cervical HPV16 infection that either progressed to CIN3+ or cleared (not recorded which). The chain recombines TRBV11-2 with TRBJ1-2; D possibly corresponds to TRBD1 (5 bases). The CDR3 region is CASSLWAQGYGYTF. The sequenced part of the CDR3 DNA is TGTGCCAGCAGCTTATGGGCTCAGGGCTATGGC.